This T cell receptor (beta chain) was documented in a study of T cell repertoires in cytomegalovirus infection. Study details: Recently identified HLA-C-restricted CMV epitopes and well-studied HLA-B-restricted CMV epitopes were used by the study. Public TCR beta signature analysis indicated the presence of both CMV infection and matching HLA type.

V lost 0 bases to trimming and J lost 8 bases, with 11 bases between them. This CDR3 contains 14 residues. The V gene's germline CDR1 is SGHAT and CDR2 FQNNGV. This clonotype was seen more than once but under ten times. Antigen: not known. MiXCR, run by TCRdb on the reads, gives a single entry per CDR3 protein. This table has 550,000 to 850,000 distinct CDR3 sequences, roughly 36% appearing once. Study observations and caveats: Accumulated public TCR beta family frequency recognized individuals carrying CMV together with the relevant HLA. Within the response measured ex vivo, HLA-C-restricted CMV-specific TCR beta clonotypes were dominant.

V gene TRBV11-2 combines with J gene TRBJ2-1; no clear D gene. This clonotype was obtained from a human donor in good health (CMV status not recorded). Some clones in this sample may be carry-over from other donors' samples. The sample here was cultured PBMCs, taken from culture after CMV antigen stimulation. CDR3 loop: CASSLDLDYDEQFF. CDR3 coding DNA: TGTGCCAGCAGCTTAGATCTCGATTACGATGAGCAGTTCTTC.